A selection of T cell receptor beta chains follows, all from one sample in a study of radiation and T cells in renal cell carcinoma. Sequencing was performed with immunoSEQ multiplex PCR; in TCRdb, only in-frame clones are kept and a portion is missing. The table includes more than 100,000 clones, roughly 91% detected once. This specimen consisted of blood, obtained from a patient whose treatment included radiotherapy and nephrectomy. These receptors were taken from a woman aged 70-85 years with renal cell carcinoma. The CDR3 runs from the conserved cysteine through the conserved F or W. The order of the fields is CDR3 DNA, CDR3 protein, J gene, D gene, CDR3 length, V gene, clone size. D genes are given only for firm matches. For some rows the clone size is stated as once, few or many, or as a class when expanded; others skip it.

CDR3nt: TGTGCCAGCTCACTGGGACGGGATTCCTACGAGCAGTACTTC; CDR3aa: CASSLGRDSYEQYF; j_gene: TRBJ2-7; d_gene: -; len: 14; v_gene: TRBV18; abundance: -
CDR3nt: TGTGCCAGCGAAGGGGTCCGGGTCAATGAGCAGTTCTTC; CDR3aa: CASEGVRVNEQFF; j_gene: TRBJ2-1; d_gene: -; len: 13; v_gene: TRBV2; abundance: -
CDR3nt: TGTGCCAGTAGTTTCTTCAGGGGATCGAACACTGAAGCTTTCTTT; CDR3aa: CASSFFRGSNTEAFF; j_gene: TRBJ1-1; d_gene: -; len: 15; v_gene: TRBV19; abundance: -
CDR3nt: TGTGCCAGCAGCCAAGAAGTCAGCTCCTACAATGAGCAGTTCTTC; CDR3aa: CASSQEVSSYNEQFF; j_gene: TRBJ2-1; d_gene: -; len: 15; v_gene: TRBV14; abundance: -
CDR3nt: TGCGCCAGCAGCCAACGCGGCGGGAAATTTAACTATGGCTACACCTTC; CDR3aa: CASSQRGGKFNYGYTF; j_gene: TRBJ1-2; d_gene: -; len: 16; v_gene: TRBV4-3; abundance: once
CDR3nt: TGTGCTCTAAATTACGGGCAGCCCCAGCATTTT; CDR3aa: CALNYGQPQHF; j_gene: TRBJ1-5; d_gene: -; len: 11; v_gene: TRBV5-6; abundance: -
CDR3nt: TGTGCCTGGAGTCCCTCGGACAGGGCACCCCTCCACTTT; CDR3aa: CAWSPSDRAPLHF; j_gene: TRBJ1-6; d_gene: TRBD1; len: 13; v_gene: TRBV30; abundance: once
CDR3nt: TGTGCCAGCAGCGTAAGACCAGACGATGGCTACACCTTC; CDR3aa: CASSVRPDDGYTF; j_gene: TRBJ1-2; d_gene: -; len: 13; v_gene: TRBV9; abundance: once
CDR3nt: TGTGCCAGCAGCTTAGTAAGTAGACAGGGCGCCTACAATGAGCAGTTCTTC; CDR3aa: CASSLVSRQGAYNEQFF; j_gene: TRBJ2-1; d_gene: TRBD1; len: 17; v_gene: TRBV11-3; abundance: -
CDR3nt: TGTGCCAGTAGGCCGGGGACAGTGGCTGGAGAAGCTTTCTTT; CDR3aa: CASRPGTVAGEAFF; j_gene: TRBJ1-1; d_gene: TRBD1; len: 14; v_gene: TRBV19; abundance: -
CDR3nt: TGTGCCAGCGGACAGGGTTCCAATCAGCCCCAGCATTTT; CDR3aa: CASGQGSNQPQHF; j_gene: TRBJ1-5; d_gene: TRBD1; len: 13; v_gene: TRBV19; abundance: few
CDR3nt: TGTGCCAGCAGTTTAGAGGGGTCGGAATATTCACCCCTCCACTTT; CDR3aa: CASSLEGSEYSPLHF; j_gene: TRBJ1-6; d_gene: -; len: 15; v_gene: TRBV28; abundance: -
CDR3nt: TGTGCCAGCAGCACGGGGGCCCCCTTGACTACCGCCTACGAGCAGTACTTC; CDR3aa: CASSTGAPLTTAYEQYF; j_gene: TRBJ2-7; d_gene: -; len: 17; v_gene: TRBV27; abundance: -
CDR3nt: TGTGCCAGCAGCCAAGAGCAGGGGGTTAACGAGCAGTACTTC; CDR3aa: CASSQEQGVNEQYF; j_gene: TRBJ2-7; d_gene: TRBD1; len: 14; v_gene: TRBV4-2; abundance: -
CDR3nt: TGTGCCAGCAGTGACAGGGGAGCGGGCAATCAGCCCCAGCATTTT; CDR3aa: CASSDRGAGNQPQHF; j_gene: TRBJ1-5; d_gene: -; len: 15; v_gene: TRBV6-1; abundance: -
CDR3nt: TGTGCCAGCAGCTTAACCGGGACAGGGGTCTCTGGAAACACCATATATTTT; CDR3aa: CASSLTGTGVSGNTIYF; j_gene: TRBJ1-3; d_gene: TRBD1; len: 17; v_gene: TRBV11-3; abundance: -
CDR3nt: TGTGCCAGCAGCTCGCCGGGACAGGGGAATCTCTACGAGCAGTACTTC; CDR3aa: CASSSPGQGNLYEQYF; j_gene: TRBJ2-7; d_gene: TRBD1; len: 16; v_gene: TRBV7-9; abundance: -
CDR3nt: TGCAGTGGCCTCCTCACAGATACGCAGTATTTT; CDR3aa: CSGLLTDTQYF; j_gene: TRBJ2-3; d_gene: -; len: 11; v_gene: TRBV20-1; abundance: -
CDR3nt: TGTGCCAGCAGCCCCCCAGCGAGCTCCTACGAGCAGTACTTC; CDR3aa: CASSPPASSYEQYF; j_gene: TRBJ2-7; d_gene: -; len: 14; v_gene: TRBV9; abundance: -
CDR3nt: TGTGCCAGTAGTAACAGACGCAATCAGCCCCAGCATTTT; CDR3aa: CASSNRRNQPQHF; j_gene: TRBJ1-5; d_gene: -; len: 13; v_gene: TRBV19; abundance: once
CDR3nt: TGTGCCAGCTCTCGGCTTTTGGCGGCCCAGCATTTT; CDR3aa: CASSRLLAAQHF; j_gene: TRBJ1-5; d_gene: -; len: 12; v_gene: TRBV6-1; abundance: -
CDR3nt: TGTGCCAGCAGCGTAGTGTCGGGGACCGGGGAGCTGTTTTTT; CDR3aa: CASSVVSGTGELFF; j_gene: TRBJ2-2; d_gene: -; len: 14; v_gene: TRBV9; abundance: -
CDR3nt: TGTGCCAGCAGCGAATACGCCGGGACAGGGCGATCACCCCTCCACTTT; CDR3aa: CASSEYAGTGRSPLHF; j_gene: TRBJ1-6; d_gene: TRBD1; len: 16; v_gene: TRBV6-1; abundance: -
CDR3nt: TGTGCCAGCAGCCGCTTTACAGGGCGAAATTCACCCCTCCACTTT; CDR3aa: CASSRFTGRNSPLHF; j_gene: TRBJ1-6; d_gene: -; len: 15; v_gene: TRBV14; abundance: -
CDR3nt: TGTGCCAGCAGCCAAGAGTTGGCAGGGACGAATAATAATTCACCCCTCCACTTT; CDR3aa: CASSQELAGTNNNSPLHF; j_gene: TRBJ1-6; d_gene: -; len: 18; v_gene: TRBV4-2; abundance: once
CDR3nt: TGTGCCAGCAGCGTAGGGCAGGCATTTAATGAAAAACTGTTTTTT; CDR3aa: CASSVGQAFNEKLFF; j_gene: TRBJ1-4; d_gene: -; len: 15; v_gene: TRBV9; abundance: -
CDR3nt: TGTGCCAGCTACAGGGGAATCACTGAAGCTTTCTTT; CDR3aa: CASYRGITEAFF; j_gene: TRBJ1-1; d_gene: TRBD1; len: 12; v_gene: TRBV28; abundance: few
CDR3nt: TGTGCCAGTAGTACGGGACAGGGGCCGGCTAACTATGGCTACACCTTC; CDR3aa: CASSTGQGPANYGYTF; j_gene: TRBJ1-2; d_gene: TRBD1; len: 16; v_gene: TRBV19; abundance: -
CDR3nt: TGTGCCAGCAGATATAATCGGGGGAGCGAGCAGTACTTC; CDR3aa: CASRYNRGSEQYF; j_gene: TRBJ2-7; d_gene: -; len: 13; v_gene: TRBV13; abundance: -